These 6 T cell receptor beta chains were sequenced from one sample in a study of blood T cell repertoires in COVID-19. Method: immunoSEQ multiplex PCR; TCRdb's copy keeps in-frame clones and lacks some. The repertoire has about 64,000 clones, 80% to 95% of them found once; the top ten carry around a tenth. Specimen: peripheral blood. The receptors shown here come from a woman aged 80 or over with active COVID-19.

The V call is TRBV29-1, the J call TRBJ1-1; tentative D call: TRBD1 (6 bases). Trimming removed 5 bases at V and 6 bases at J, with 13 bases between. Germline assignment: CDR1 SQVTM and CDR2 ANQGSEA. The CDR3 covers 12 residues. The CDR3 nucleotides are TGCAGCGTTTGGACAGAAAATTCTGAAGCTTTCTTT. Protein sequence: CSVWTENSEAFF.

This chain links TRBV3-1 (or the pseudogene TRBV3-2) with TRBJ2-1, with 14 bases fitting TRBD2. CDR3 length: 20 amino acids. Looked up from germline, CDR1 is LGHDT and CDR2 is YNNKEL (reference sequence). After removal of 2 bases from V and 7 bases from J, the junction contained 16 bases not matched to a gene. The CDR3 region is CASSQKPGTSGRGLGNEQFF. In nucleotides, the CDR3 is TGTGCCAGCAGCCAAAAACCAGGGACTAGCGGGAGAGGGTTGGGTAATGAGCAGTTCTTC.

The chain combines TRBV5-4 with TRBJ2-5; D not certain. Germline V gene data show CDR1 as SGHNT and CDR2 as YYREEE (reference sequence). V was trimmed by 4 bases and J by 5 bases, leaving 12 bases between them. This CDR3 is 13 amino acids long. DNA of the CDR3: TGTGCCAGCAGCCAAGACGGGTTGGAGACCCAGTACTTC. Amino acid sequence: CASSQDGLETQYF.

This CDR3 is CASSELAGAEAKNIQYF. For the CDR3, the DNA is TGCGCCAGCAGTGAACTAGCGGGAGCCGAAGCCAAAAACATTCAGTACTTC. V and J are TRBV10-2 and TRBJ2-4; 11 positions match TRBD2. V lost 3 bases and J lost 0; bases outside the gene matches: 4. This CDR3 region has 17 residues. The germline V gene has CDR1 WSHSY and CDR2 SAAADI.

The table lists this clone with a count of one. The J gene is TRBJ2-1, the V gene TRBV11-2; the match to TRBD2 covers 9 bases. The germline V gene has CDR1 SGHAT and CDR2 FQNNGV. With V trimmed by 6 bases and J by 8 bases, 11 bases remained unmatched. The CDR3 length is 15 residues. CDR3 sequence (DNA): TGTGCCAGCAGGGACTCGGGACTAGCATTCGATGAGCAGTTCTTC. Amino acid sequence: CASRDSGLAFDEQFF.

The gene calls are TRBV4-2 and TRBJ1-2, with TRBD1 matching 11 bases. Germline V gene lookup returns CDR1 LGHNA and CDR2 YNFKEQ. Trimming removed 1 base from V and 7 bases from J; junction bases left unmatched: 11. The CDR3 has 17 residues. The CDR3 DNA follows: TGTGCCAGCAGCCAAGGGACAGGGGGCGTTTTGTCTGGTGGCTACACCTTC. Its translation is CASSQGTGGVLSGGYTF.